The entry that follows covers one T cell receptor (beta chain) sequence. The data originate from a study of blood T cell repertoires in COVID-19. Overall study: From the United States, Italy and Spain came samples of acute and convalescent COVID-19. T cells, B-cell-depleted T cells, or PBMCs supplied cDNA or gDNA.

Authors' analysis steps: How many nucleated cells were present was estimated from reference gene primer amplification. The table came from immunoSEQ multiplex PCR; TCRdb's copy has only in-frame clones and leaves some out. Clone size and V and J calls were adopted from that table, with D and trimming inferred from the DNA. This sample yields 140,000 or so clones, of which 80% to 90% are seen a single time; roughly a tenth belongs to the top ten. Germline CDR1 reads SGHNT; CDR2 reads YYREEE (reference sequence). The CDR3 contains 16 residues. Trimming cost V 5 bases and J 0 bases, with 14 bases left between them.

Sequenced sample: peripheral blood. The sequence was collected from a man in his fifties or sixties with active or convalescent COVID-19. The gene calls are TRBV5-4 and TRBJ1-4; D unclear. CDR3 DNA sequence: TGTGCCAGCAGTTTAGACCCGGGATCAACTAATGAAAAACTGTTTTTT. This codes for CASSLDPGSTNEKLFF.